This TCR beta chain was recovered during a study of blood T cells in healthy people across ages. All donors came from Russia, were Caucasian and healthy, and spanned ages about 6 to 95. Each donor gave 9.5 to 10 milliliters of peripheral blood. V dropped 3 bases and J dropped 1; count of bases not matched to a gene: 7. The CDR3 covers 17 residues. Germline CDR1 MNHEY, CDR2 SMNVEV (reference sequence). Primed by a sample-barcoded 5' primer and a J-beta primer mix, a second PCR proceeded for roughly 7 to 12 cycles. TCRdb re-analysed the 5' RACE reads in MiXCR, keeping a single row per CDR3 protein. The repertoire holds just under 900,000 distinct CDR3 sequences, with around 28% as singletons.

The sequence came from a woman aged 80 or over in good health. The J gene is TRBJ2-1, the V gene TRBV27; 9 bases map to TRBD2. The sequenced sample consisted of blood. The CDR3 here is CASSFRLAGFSYNEQFF. CDR3 bases: TGTGCCAGCAGTTTTAGGCTAGCGGGGTTTTCCTACAATGAGCAGTTCTTC.